Below, 5 T cell receptor beta chains from the same sample are listed, as sequenced in a study of response to subunit inactivated influenza vaccine. One entry per CDR3 protein results from TCRdb running MiXCR on the RT-PCR reads. The sample has approximately 520,000 distinct CDR3 sequences; 25% are singletons. The sample in question was CD4+ T cells sorted from PBMCs, obtained more than 4 days after vaccination. The receptors shown here come from a middle-aged man who received an inactivated influenza vaccine.

This clonotype was observed a single time. The gene calls are TRBV6-2 or TRBV6-3 and TRBJ2-2, with TRBD2 matching over 11 bases. Germline CDR1 and CDR2: MNHEY and SVGEGT. The CDR3 length is 17 residues. V was pared by 5 bases and J by 5 bases, with 10 bases of the junction left unmatched. CDR3 coding DNA: TGTGCCAGCAGTGTCACTGGGACTAGCGGCTATACCGGGGAGCTGTTTTTT. Translating it yields CASSVTGTSGYTGELFF.

The sample holds a few counts of this clonotype. V is TRBV12-3 or TRBV12-4 and J is TRBJ1-2; D is unresolved. The CDR3 totals 15 residues. V lost 2 bases, J lost 0 bases, and 10 bases lay in between. CDR3 loop: CASSLKAATNYGYTF. CDR3 DNA sequence: TGTGCCAGCAGTTTAAAGGCAGCGACTAACTATGGCTACACCTTC.

The genes are TRBV10-3 and TRBJ2-1; D might be TRBD2 (6 bases). There are 13 residues in the CDR3. The V gene lost 11 bases and the J gene lost 8 bases, with 19 bases spanning the gap. The germline V gene has CDR1 ENHRY and CDR2 SYGVKD. The CDR3 protein is CAGGDRRGHEQFF. The DNA for the CDR3 is TGTGCCGGAGGGGATAGGAGAGGCCATGAGCAGTTCTTC.

With regard to this clonotype: One end of the junction varies from germline; a read error may be responsible. The V gene is TRBV7-2, the J gene TRBJ1-1, with a possible D match to TRBD1 (5 bases). In germline, CDR1 is SGHTA, CDR2 FQGNSA. This CDR3 is built from 13 residues. The chain's CDR3 is CASSLLDRGTLYF. The CDR3 coding sequence is TGTGCCAGCAGCTTATTAGATAGGGGTACCCTATACTTT.

This sequence joins TRBV20-1 and TRBJ1-6; D not resolved. The V end was cut by 0 bases, the J end by 2 bases, with 14 bases between. CDR3 length equals 17 residues. Looked up from germline, CDR1 is DFQATT and CDR2 is SNEGSKA (reference sequence). For the CDR3, the DNA is TGCAGTGCTAGAGATCGAAGACTCCCAACCTATAATTCACCCCTCCACTTT. Translating gives CSARDRRLPTYNSPLHF.